This T cell receptor beta chain stems from a study of blood T cell repertoires in COVID-19. Study details: Specimens from acute and convalescent COVID-19 originated in the United States, Italy and Spain.

The age range of participants was about 18 to 89 years, with residence in under 25 US areas. The germline CDR1 and CDR2 sequences are LGHDT and YNNKEL (reference sequence). This CDR3 region has 13 residues. Trimming removed 1 base from V and 9 bases from J; junction bases left unmatched: 3. Assay: immunoSEQ multiplex PCR; the TCRdb copy retains only in-frame clones and omits some. The data hold 400,000 to 450,000 clones, with about 90% observed a single time. Sequencing was performed on PBMCs or T cells enriched from blood (not recorded which). The V and J genes are TRBV3-1 (or the pseudogene TRBV3-2) and TRBJ1-5, with 7 bases lining up with TRBD1. The TCR was taken from a man aged 18 to 29 who had recovered from COVID-19. DNA for the CDR3: TGTGCCAGCAGCCAAGTGGCAGGGGGGCCCCAGCATTTT. It translates to CASSQVAGGPQHF.